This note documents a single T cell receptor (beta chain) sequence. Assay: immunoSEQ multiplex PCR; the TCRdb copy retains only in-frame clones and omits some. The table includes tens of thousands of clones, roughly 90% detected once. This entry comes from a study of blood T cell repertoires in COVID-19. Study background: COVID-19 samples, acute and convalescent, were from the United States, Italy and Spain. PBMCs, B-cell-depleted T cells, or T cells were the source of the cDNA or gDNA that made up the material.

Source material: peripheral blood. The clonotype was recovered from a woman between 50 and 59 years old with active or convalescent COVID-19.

In DNA form, the CDR3 reads TGTGCCTGGAGTGTAGGGGGGGGGCGGCCTCCCTACACCTTC. It is translated as CAWSVGGGRPPYTF. The chain recombines TRBV30 with TRBJ1-2; D possibly corresponds to TRBD1 (6 bases). This CDR3 region has 14 residues. The germline V gene encodes CDR1 GTSNPN and CDR2 SVGIG (reference sequence). V was pared by 0 bases and J by 10 bases, with 18 bases between.